These 4 T cell receptor beta chains were sequenced from one sample in a study of regulatory T cells in long-lasting Graves disease. The time point here: newly diagnosed GD, antithyroid drugs for less than 3 months. Scientists built the TCR library using RNA that was extracted from PBMCs. iRepertoire HTBI primers and Arm-PCR of CDR3 regions built TCR beta libraries. TCRdb re-called the multiplex PCR reads through MiXCR, storing one row per CDR3 protein. Here the sample spans 200,000 to 250,000 distinct CDR3 sequences, less than 20% being singletons. This sample also belongs to another study, concerning T cells in Graves' hyperthyroidism and ophthalmopathy.

Sequenced material: peripheral blood mononuclear cells (PBMCs), taken at new diagnosis, from a patient treated with antithyroid drugs. The receptors here all came from a woman in her twenties or thirties with Graves disease.

Comment on this clonotype: This may stem from a read error, because a much larger clone lies one nucleotide away. CDR3 residues: CASRQADNQPPHF. CDR3 nucleotides: TGCGCCAGCAGACAGGCCGACAATCAGCCCCCGCATTTT. The chain combines TRBV10-2 with TRBJ1-5; TRBD1 might be the D (5 bases). This CDR3 contains 13 residues. Germline V gives CDR1 WSHSY, CDR2 SAAADI.

This clonotype was seen a handful of times. This chain uses TRBV19 with TRBJ1-5; D uncertain. The CDR3 has 14 residues. Per germline, CDR1 LNHDA and CDR2 SQIVND (reference sequence). V dropped 7 bases and J dropped 7 bases, with 17 bases sitting between them. The CDR3 bases are TGTGCCAGTACTCCGTGGGAGGGAGAGCAGCCCCAGCATTTT. It yields the protein CASTPWEGEQPQHF.

The sample holds one count of this clonotype. The rearrangement uses TRBV3-1 and TRBJ2-3, with a possible D match to TRBD2 (6 bases). The CDR3 totals 13 residues. Germline CDR1 reads LGHDT; CDR2 reads YNNKEL (reference sequence). Trimming removed 4 bases at V and 7 bases at J, with 12 bases between. The CDR3 DNA is TGTGCCAGCAGCCCCTGGACTACCCATACGCAGTATTTT. Translating it yields CASSPWTTHTQYF.

This clonotype was seen at least ten times. V usage is TRBV19 and J usage is TRBJ1-4, with D tentatively TRBD1 (6 bases). V lost 5 bases and J 1 base, leaving 11 bases between the germline ends. The CDR3 is 15 amino acids. The germline CDR1 and CDR2 sequences are LNHDA and SQIVND (reference sequence). CDR3 residues: CASSPRTETNEKLFF. The CDR3 DNA reads TGTGCCAGTAGTCCCCGGACAGAAACTAATGAAAAACTGTTTTTT.